A single sample is the source of the 28 T cell receptor beta chains below, sequenced in a study of T cells expressing NK-cell markers. With the 5' RACE reads reprocessed, TCRdb shows one record per CDR3 protein and no DNA. The listing records 400,000 or so distinct CDR3 sequences. Sequencing was performed on blood T cells: a sorted CD56 or NKG2C T cell subset, CD4+ or CD8+ T cells, or bulk PBMC T cells (not recorded which). The receptors derive from a woman between 50 and 59 years old in good health.

This sequence joins TRBV5-1 and TRBJ2-1; TCRdb's D gene call, TRBD2, goes unchecked for lack of DNA. This CDR3 region has 15 residues. Germline loops: CDR1 SGHRS, CDR2 YFSETQ. The CDR3 sequence is CASSYKTSGYNEQFF.

The V and J genes are TRBV12-3 or TRBV12-4 and TRBJ2-3; TCRdb names TRBD2, which stays unverified in the absence of DNA. The CDR3 length is 13 residues. The CDR3 protein is CASRGSLSDTQYF.

The V and J genes are TRBV7-9 and TRBJ1-1; the TCRdb call, TRBD1, lacks DNA for checking. This CDR3 is 16 amino acids long. CDR1 is SEHNR, CDR2 FQNEAQ, per germline (reference sequence). This chain's CDR3 is CASSPLRDRKNTEAFF.

The chain joins TRBV29-1 to TRBJ2-2; TCRdb designates TRBD1, a call that cannot be tested without DNA. In germline, CDR1 is SQVTM, CDR2 ANQGSEA. CDR3 size: 13 residues. The chain's CDR3 is CSVERGRTGELFF.

The chain recombines TRBV4-1 with TRBJ1-1; TCRdb selects TRBD1, and the lack of DNA leaves this call unchecked. The CDR3 length is 15 residues. Per the germline V gene, CDR1 is MGHRA and CDR2 is YSYEKL. The CDR3 reads CASSQEEWGGTEAFF.

This chain joins TRBV27 and TRBJ2-1; TCRdb indicates TRBD1, and absent DNA this call remains unverified. The CDR3 spans 16 residues. The germline gives CDR1 MNHEY, CDR2 SMNVEV (reference sequence). CDR3 sequence reads: CASRGTRTGLWNEQFF.

This sequence joins TRBV12-3 or TRBV12-4 and TRBJ2-2; TCRdb calls TRBD2, which cannot be checked without DNA. CDR3 length equals 15 residues. CDR3 sequence: CASSPNTGHTGELFF.

The chain uses TRBV12-3 or TRBV12-4 and TRBJ2-5; TCRdb reports TRBD2, a call that lacks DNA to check it against. The CDR3 sequence is 14 residues long. CDR3 region: CASSFPGSRKTQYF.

The rearrangement joins TRBV10-3 to TRBJ2-7; lacking DNA, the TRBD1 call made by TCRdb goes unchecked. Germline V gives CDR1 ENHRY, CDR2 SYGVKD. CDR3 length equals 19 residues. CDR3 in amino acids: CAISESKASTGGPSYEQYF.

The rearrangement uses TRBV29-1 and TRBJ2-3; TCRdb gives TRBD1 as the D gene, but with no DNA this cannot be confirmed. The germline V gene encodes CDR1 SQVTM and CDR2 ANQGSEA. This CDR3 comprises 11 residues. The CDR3 protein is CSATQGDTQYF.

The chain joins TRBV25-1 to TRBJ2-3; TCRdb picks TRBD2, but there is no DNA to check that call. Germline values: CDR1 MGHDK, CDR2 SYGVNS. CDR3 size: 15 residues. The CDR3 sequence: CASSTRTSGADTQYF.

The V and J genes are TRBV15 and TRBJ1-1; TCRdb's D gene call, TRBD1, goes unchecked for lack of DNA. CDR1 and CDR2 (germline): LNHNV, YYDKDF (reference sequence). This CDR3 region has 17 residues. The CDR3 loop is CATSTGQGARTGAEAFF.

This chain links TRBV20-1 with TRBJ2-2; checking the TCRdb D call of TRBD2 is not possible without DNA. Germline V gene lookup returns CDR1 DFQATT and CDR2 SNEGSKA (reference sequence). CDR3 length: 16 residues. This chain's CDR3 is CSARNGGGIGTGELFF.

V and J are TRBV6-1 and TRBJ1-2. This CDR3 has 16 residues. CDR1 and CDR2 (germline): MNHNS, SASEGT. The CDR3 here is CASSDGFAGSGYGYTF.

The gene calls are TRBV12-3 or TRBV12-4 and TRBJ2-1. CDR3 size: 13 residues. CDR3 protein: CASSLSLYNEQFF.

The chain employs TRBV12-3 or TRBV12-4 and TRBJ2-3; the D call of TRBD1 rests on TCRdb alone, since no DNA is present to check it. The CDR3 has 13 amino acids. The CDR3 loop reads CASSSSQGDTQYF.

The chain employs TRBV21-1 and TRBJ2-3. TRBV21-1 is tagged as a pseudogene. The CDR3 consists of 16 residues. The CDR3 reads CASSKGRGTSTDTQYF.

The V call is TRBV28, the J call TRBJ2-7; TCRdb returns TRBD2, unconfirmable since there is no DNA. Per the germline V gene, CDR1 is MDHEN and CDR2 is SYDVKM. The CDR3 is 13 residues long. CDR3 protein: CASTGGSHYEQYF.

This chain links TRBV7-8 with TRBJ1-5; the TCRdb D gene call, TRBD1, has no DNA to confirm it. Germline lookup yields CDR1 SGHVS and CDR2 FQNEAQ. The CDR3 is 16 amino acids. CDR3: CASSLGSGTTGQPQHF. Full variable domain (rest looked up from reference TRBV7-8 and TRBJ1-5): GAGVSQSPRYKVAKRGQDVALRCDPISGHVSLFWYQQALGQGPEFLTYFQNEAQLDKSGLPSDRFFAERPEGSVSTLKIQRTQQEDSAVYLCASSLGSGTTGQPQHFGDGTRLSIL.

This rearrangement joins TRBV20-1 to TRBJ1-2. The CDR3 contains 15 residues. Germline values: CDR1 DFQATT, CDR2 SNEGSKA (reference sequence). CDR3 loop: CSASGGLGGNYGYTF.

The gene calls are TRBV10-2 and TRBJ2-4. Looked up from germline, CDR1 is WSHSY and CDR2 is SAAADI. The CDR3 totals 14 residues. The CDR3 loop reads CASSETLAKNIQYF.

V and J are TRBV12-3 or TRBV12-4 and TRBJ1-5; TCRdb returns TRBD1, unconfirmable since there is no DNA. CDR3 size: 15 residues. CDR3 sequence: CASSLRGTSNQPQHF.

The rearrangement links TRBV5-4 to TRBJ1-1. Germline V gene sequence: CDR1 SGHNT, CDR2 YYREEE (reference sequence). The CDR3 totals 14 residues. This chain's CDR3 is CASSLAGLYTEAFF. The whole variable domain, filled in from reference TRBV5-4 and TRBJ1-1, reads ETGVTQSPTHLIKTRGQQVTLRCSSQSGHNTVSWYQQALGQGPQFIFQYYREEENGRGNFPPRFSGLQFPNYSSELNVNALELDDSALYLCASSLAGLYTEAFFGQGTRLTVV.

CDR3 protein: CASSSSGTSDTEAFF. This chain connects TRBV6-5 to TRBJ1-1. Looked up from germline, CDR1 is MNHEY and CDR2 is SVGAGI. This CDR3 has 15 residues.

The V gene is TRBV6-6, the J gene TRBJ1-2; TCRdb calls TRBD1, which cannot be checked without DNA. The CDR3 is 14 residues long. Germline lookup yields CDR1 MNHNY and CDR2 SVGAGI (reference sequence). The CDR3 region is CASSYNGADYGYTF.

The chain has TRBV15 and TRBJ1-5. Germline V gene lookup returns CDR1 LNHNV and CDR2 YYDKDF (reference sequence). The CDR3 runs 15 residues. CDR3 amino acids: CATSRDGYSNQPQHF.

V gene TRBV15 combines with J gene TRBJ2-1; TCRdb's assignment of TRBD2 cannot be checked, as there is no DNA. Germline V gene lookup returns CDR1 LNHNV and CDR2 YYDKDF (reference sequence). The CDR3 length is 16 residues. CDR3 region: CATSRVSGRAGQEQFF.

The chain combines TRBV5-1 with TRBJ2-1; TCRdb designates TRBD1, a call that cannot be tested without DNA. The CDR3 has 16 residues. Germline values: CDR1 SGHRS, CDR2 YFSETQ. CDR3 residues: CASSLAVGTAYNEQFF.